This T cell receptor beta chain was captured by sequencing in a study of cytomegalovirus exposure and HLA in healthy donors (TCRdb year 2017). Describing the broader study: An earlier analysis of roughly 500 of the donors reported 250 to 350 Gb of sequence data and some 110 million unique TCR beta sequences obtained from some 170 million T cells. Genome-wide SNP genotypes for about three fifths of the roughly 700 donors were used in a later genetic analysis, which treated that subset as a discovery cohort. HLA typing covered class I and class II loci at four-digit resolution. Four to six DR-DQ haplotypes were handled as single units for association and clustering, since linkage in the cohort was strong. The T cell repertoires of 666 subjects were profiled by immunosequencing and related to cytomegalovirus serostatus. Donor age, sex, ethnicity and CMV serostatus were compiled together with the repertoire data. Every repertoire in the discovery cohort had been generated on one and the same sequencing platform. An early release that covered some 640 HLA-typed donors contained about 300 gigabases of sequencing data and approximately 85 million unique TCR sequences. Rather than drawing on any new phenotypic data, the later analysis identified candidate immune exposures from TCR beta sequences and the way those sequences occurred across donors. High-throughput TCR immunosequencing, statistical association of individual TCRs with disease status, and machine learning were combined to predict cytomegalovirus infection status. Besides the first cohort of approximately 710 subjects, a separate validation cohort made up of 120 or so different subjects was used. On average, roughly 240,000 unique TCR beta nucleotide sequences were sequenced per donor among a few hundred genotyped donors of the cohort, with about 19% of those sequences being non-productive. The study aimed to test whether cataloging public T cell receptors could reveal signatures of past pathogen exposure. Among the approximately 400 genotyped donors, approximately 76% belonged to the genetic ancestry cluster associated with self-reported Caucasian donors. Typing coverage varied by locus: roughly 620-640 donors for A, B, C, DRB1 and DQB1; under 550 for DQA1; over 600 for DPA1; approximately 450 for DPB1. In a later analysis, previously published TCR beta repertoires from fewer than 750 donors were re-analyzed and high-resolution HLA genotyping was added so that TCR occurrence patterns could be studied. In an earlier analysis of 587 of the donors, high-throughput TCR beta sequencing was used to judge whether each TCR beta V gene segment behaved as functional or pseudogenic.

The cohort was made up of roughly 670 healthy bone marrow donors. At the time of sampling, all cohort members were nominally healthy, though unrecorded immune exposures were likely present. The donor was CMV seronegative and was included in the group of around 320 seronegative cohort members. A peripheral blood sample was collected from each donor, and TCR beta sequencing was performed on peripheral blood mononuclear cells. Genomic DNA extraction from the blood cell samples was performed with the Qiagen DNeasy Blood Extraction Kit. The library relied on the immunoSEQ multiplex PCR assay. A mixture of 60 forward primers for TCR Vbeta segments and 13 reverse primers for TCR Jbeta segments was used in the multiplex PCR. The CDR3 region of rearranged TCR beta genes was amplified from genomic DNA by a multiplex PCR assay. The amplified TCR beta libraries were sequenced on the Illumina HiSeq System as 87-base-pair reads. The published analysis was carried out like this. In a later analysis, tens of millions of unique TCR beta chains were counted across the roughly 700 repertoires, and roughly 11 million of these chains were shared by at least two donors. To remove PCR and sequencing errors, raw reads were error-corrected and collapsed into unique sequences using a nearest-neighbor algorithm that merged closely related sequences. To assign V, D and J gene segments, CDR3 sequences were aligned to IMGT reference sequences. For a sequence to be retained, at least a six-nucleotide match to both a V gene segment and a J gene segment was required. A rearrangement was called productive if the CDR3 had no stop codons and remained in frame with V and J, and every other rearrangement was called non-productive. Following IMGT convention, CDR3 was defined as the stretch from the second conserved V-encoded cysteine to the conserved J-encoded phenylalanine. In an earlier analysis of around 640 of the donors, sequences lacking an unambiguous match to a single V gene segment were excluded. In an earlier analysis of 450 to 700 of the donors, V segments were called functional above 56.7% productive rearrangements and were called segregating when the between-donor standard deviation exceeded 5%. To diagnose cytomegalovirus status from the catalog of TCR beta chain sequences, a statistical classification framework was built. A later analysis assigned V and J genes by comparing TCR nucleotide sequences with IMGT/GENE-DB human TR gene sequences. A later analysis assigned CDR3 sequences and most-parsimonious VDJ recombination scenarios with the TCRdist pipeline. A later analysis defined each TCR beta chain by its CDR3 amino acid sequence plus V-gene family, and excluded reads lacking a unique V-gene family. A later analysis removed 450 to 600 highly shared, low-generation-probability nucleotide sequences to deal with suspected cross-contamination and a sequencing artifact. In a later analysis, a clonal expansion index was calculated for each public chain from normalized within-repertoire ranks of inferred template counts. A later analysis computed generation probabilities with a VDJ recombination model fitted to out-of-frame rearrangements, and checked the results against IGoR. In a later analysis, hypergeometric tests were used to score TCR-TCR, TCR-HLA and TCR-CMV co-occurrence, with a repertoire-size bias correction applied to TCR pairs. To estimate false discovery rates, a later analysis permuted the HLA or CMV assignments 20 times. In a later analysis, co-occurring TCRs were grouped using DBSCAN, with TCRdist sequence similarity added in when clustering inside HLA-allele-positive subsets. Repertoires with fewer than 30,000 or more than 120,000 public chains were left out of co-occurrence clustering, as were a few repertoires with anomalous nucleotide sharing. Entries here come from immuneACCESS through TCRdb and include only in-frame sequences with V and J called. Some clones fail to appear in such tables; in the studies checked, an unresolved V gene covers under half of the shortfall, and the cause of the remainder is unknown. The D gene and trimming were derived from the DNA, and the V and J assignments and clone size from that table. This sample is represented by about 130,000 clones; 60% to 80% of them were singletons. The ten largest clones capture about 2.2% of the sample.

The trim is 0 bases for V and 6 bases for J, with a gap of 9 bases between the germline ends. From the cysteine up to the phenylalanine, the CDR3 has a length of 13 residues. The read is trimmed to its CDR3 DNA, 39 bases read in frame from base 1. As encoded in the germline V gene, CDR1 is SGHDN while CDR2 is FVKESK. As to this clone: Which antigen it targets is not known. Base qualities are not at hand, and no much larger clone is one base apart.

Overall study results and their limits: Some IMGT-functional V segments, including TRBV6-2 and TRBV6-3, could not be told apart with the 87-base-pair reads, so those segments were excluded. When HLA alleles, especially DR and DQ, strongly co-occurred, TCR associations were difficult to assign to individual alleles. Immune exposure information for the cohort was limited to CMV serostatus. Correlated functional status among segregating V segments might be attributable to linkage disequilibrium, but an unknown experimental factor could not be ruled out. Because HLA typing was missing for some donors at each locus, association tests included only the typed subset. It was suggested by the authors that the approach could potentially be generalized to other disease states and immunological phenotypes. A total of fewer than 200 TCR beta chains were listed by the study as associated with cytomegalovirus. Several of the top co-occurrence clusters appeared to be linked to parvovirus B19, influenza, CMV and Epstein-Barr virus, according to a later analysis. In a later genetic analysis, fewer N-insertions in productive TCRs were reported among donors in an Asian-associated ancestry cluster than the roughly 670-donor mean. The sequencing pipeline was judged likely to have produced a cluster of highly shared sequence variants as a technical artifact. At a false discovery rate of 0.05, a later analysis linked under 20,000 TCR beta sequences to specific HLA alleles. A later analysis found that TCR association rates varied across HLA loci, with DRB1 alleles showing the most associated TCRs and HLA-C alleles the fewest. Roughly uniform sequencing depth across donors was assumed in presence/absence analyses, although this assumption may not hold. The classifier was reported to diagnose cytomegalovirus status with high specificity and sensitivity in both the original and validation cohorts. In a later analysis, HLA-associated TCR beta chains were found to be more clonally expanded and to have lower generation probabilities than equally common non-associated chains. Three of the identified cytomegalovirus-associated TCR beta chains were confirmed in vitro to be specific for cytomegalovirus antigens. V-gene and J-gene trimming of TCR beta chains was associated with a missense DCLRE1C variant in a later genetic analysis, and the association was replicated in an independent cohort. A further reported finding was that TCR beta sequences accurately predicted the HLA-A and HLA-B alleles for most subjects in the first cohort. Only TCR beta chains were sequenced in this cohort, and the absence of alpha or paired-chain data limited detectable features. According to a later analysis, most CMV-associated TCR beta chains appeared to be HLA-restricted, and the HLA associations seemed to be driven largely by CMV exposure. The earlier analysis of 587 of the donors excluded fewer than 20 rarely observed V segments, including chromosome 9 orphons, because counts were too low. Across donors, most TCR sequences were observed very rarely, whereas some public TCRs were present in many individuals. An earlier analysis of roughly 570 of the donors showed that most TCR beta V segments appeared in productive rearrangements either about 87% or about 30% of the time, which broadly matched IMGT annotations.

The chain links TRBV14 with TRBJ2-7; TRBD2 is possibly the D segment (5 matching bases). The sequenced sample was PBMCs. This TCR derives from a man aged 30 to 45 in good health and CMV-seronegative. The base sequence is TGTGCCAGCAGCCAAGATTATGCGGGCGAGCAGTACTTC. This yields the protein CASSQDYAGEQYF.